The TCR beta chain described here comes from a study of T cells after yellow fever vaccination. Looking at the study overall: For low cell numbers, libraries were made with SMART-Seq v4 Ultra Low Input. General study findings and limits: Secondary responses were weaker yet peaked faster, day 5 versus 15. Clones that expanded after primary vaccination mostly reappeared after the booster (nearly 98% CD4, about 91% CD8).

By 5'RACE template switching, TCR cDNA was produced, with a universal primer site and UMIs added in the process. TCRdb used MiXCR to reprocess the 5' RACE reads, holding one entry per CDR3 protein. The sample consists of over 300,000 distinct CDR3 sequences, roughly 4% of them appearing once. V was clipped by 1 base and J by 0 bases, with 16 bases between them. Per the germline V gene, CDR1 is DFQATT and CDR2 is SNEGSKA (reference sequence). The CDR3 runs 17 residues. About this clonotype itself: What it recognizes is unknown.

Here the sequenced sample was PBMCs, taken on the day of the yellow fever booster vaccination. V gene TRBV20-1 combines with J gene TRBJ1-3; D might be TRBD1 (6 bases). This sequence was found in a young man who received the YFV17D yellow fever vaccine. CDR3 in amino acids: CSARVPTGGYSGNTIYF. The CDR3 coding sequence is TGCAGTGCTAGAGTCCCGACAGGCGGATACTCTGGAAACACCATATATTTT.